The 17 T cell receptor beta chains below all came from one sample that was sequenced in a study of CD4 T cells in relation to SARS-CoV-2 and coronaviruses. Assay: immunoSEQ multiplex PCR; the TCRdb copy retains only in-frame clones and omits some. Counted here are about 56,000 clones, roughly nine tenths occurring once; the ten biggest clones make up about 0.4%. The sample consisted of naive CD4+ T cells from PBMCs. As to subset: naive CD4+ T cells isolated by negative enrichment. Receptor source: an adult with COVID-19.

This clone was seen a handful of times. V gene TRBV19 combines with J gene TRBJ1-5; D unclear. There are 14 residues in the CDR3. V was pared by 6 bases and J by 0 bases, with 9 bases between. CDR1 and CDR2 (germline): LNHDA, SQIVND (reference sequence). Here the CDR3 reads CASSLSDSNQPQHF. CDR3 bases: TGTGCCAGTAGCCTGTCGGATAGCAATCAGCCCCAGCATTTT. The variable domain in full, completed from reference TRBV19 and TRBJ1-5, reads DGGITQSPKYLFRKEGQNVTLSCEQNLNHDAMYWYRQDPGQGLRLIYYSQIVNDFQKGDIAEGYSVSREKKESFPLTVTSAQKNPTAFYLCASSLSDSNQPQHFGDGTRLSIL.

This rearrangement joins TRBV5-4 to TRBJ2-5; D may be TRBD2 (5 bases). The CDR3 has 15 amino acids. The germline gives CDR1 SGHNT, CDR2 YYREEE (reference sequence). V was shortened by 3 bases and J by 2 bases, with 14 bases between the two germline ends. CDR3 coding DNA: TGTGCCAGCAGCTCGGCTGAGCGGCTTCAAGAGACCCAGTACTTC. Protein product: CASSSAERLQETQYF.

The chain employs TRBV30 and TRBJ1-6; D might be TRBD1 (5 bases). The CDR3 extends over 14 amino acids. CDR1 and CDR2 (germline): GTSNPN, SVGIG (reference sequence). The V end was cut by 0 bases, the J end by 8 bases, with 11 bases between. The CDR3 DNA follows: TGTGCCTGGAGTGTCACCAGGGCCCATTCACCCCTCCACTTT. Its translation is CAWSVTRAHSPLHF. The full variable domain, with the rest looked up from reference TRBV30 and TRBJ1-6, is SQTIHQWPATLVQPVGSPLSLECTVEGTSNPNLYWYRQAAGRGLQLLFYSVGIGQISSEVPQNLSASRPQDRQFILSSKKLLLSDSGFYLCAWSVTRAHSPLHFGNGTRLTVT.

V is TRBV5-1 and J is TRBJ2-2; 9 bases map to TRBD2. The CDR3 consists of 16 residues. The germline CDR1 and CDR2 sequences are SGHRS and YFSETQ. Trimming removed 4 bases from V and 3 bases from J; junction bases left unmatched: 7. CDR3 loop: CASSHSGSGDTGELFF. The CDR3 nucleotides are TGCGCCAGCAGCCATAGCGGGAGTGGCGACACCGGGGAGCTGTTTTTT.

The V call is TRBV11-2, the J call TRBJ2-5, with D perhaps assigned TRBD1 or TRBD2 (7 bases each). Trimming removed 3 bases at V and 2 bases at J, with 13 bases between. From germline, CDR1 is SGHAT and CDR2 FQNNGV. This CDR3 has 15 residues. The CDR3, as DNA: TGTGCCAGCAGCTTGGGGGGGACAGAGCAAGAGACCCAGTACTTC. Translated, it gives CASSLGGTEQETQYF.

CDR3: CASRLLRAPYNEQFF. For the CDR3, the DNA is TGTGCCAGCAGGTTGTTGCGGGCACCCTACAATGAGCAGTTCTTC. The chain recombines TRBV27 with TRBJ2-1, with D possibly being TRBD2 (5 bases). Looked up from germline, CDR1 is MNHEY and CDR2 is SMNVEV (reference sequence). The V and J ends lost 6 bases and 2 bases respectively, with 14 bases between them. CDR3 length: 15 residues.

The chain is built from TRBV6-6 and TRBJ2-3; 7 positions match TRBD2. The CDR3 is made up of 16 amino acids. V dropped 5 bases and J dropped 1; count of bases not matched to a gene: 9. CDR1 and CDR2 (germline): MNHNY, SVGAGI (reference sequence). Written as DNA, the CDR3 is TGTGCCAGCAGTCGAAGTAGCGGGCCTGGCACAGATACGCAGTATTTT. It encodes CASSRSSGPGTDTQYF.

V gene TRBV28 combines with J gene TRBJ1-2; D not certain. The CDR3 spans 12 residues. V dropped 6 bases and J dropped 5 bases, with 10 bases sitting between them. CDR1 and CDR2 from the germline V gene are MDHEN and SYDVKM. CDR3 protein: CASRGAPYGYTF. CDR3 nucleotide sequence: TGTGCCAGCAGGGGCGCCCCGTATGGCTACACCTTC.

This chain connects TRBV2 to TRBJ2-3; 8 bases map to TRBD2. V gave up 7 bases and J gave up 1 base; unmatched junction bases: 4. The CDR3 length is 14 residues. Germline CDR1 reads SNHLY; CDR2 reads FYNNEI. CDR3 residues: CASTISGGTDTQYF. The CDR3 region has the DNA TGTGCCAGCACCATTAGCGGGGGCACAGATACGCAGTATTTT.

The chain uses TRBV7-9 and TRBJ2-1; TRBD2 aligns across 11 bases. The CDR3 consists of 17 residues. The ends lost 4 bases at V and 3 bases at J; junction bases unmatched: 8. Germline CDR1 SEHNR, CDR2 FQNEAQ (reference sequence). The CDR3 nucleotides read TGTGCCAGCAGCTCACTGACTAGCGGGATTATCTACAATGAGCAGTTCTTC. Translated: CASSSLTSGIIYNEQFF.

This clone was observed once. The V gene is TRBV11-2, the J gene TRBJ2-1; D may be TRBD2 (6 bases). The CDR3 has 14 amino acids. Germline V gene data show CDR1 as SGHAT and CDR2 as FQNNGV. V shed 1 base and J shed 6 bases, with 10 bases lying between them. CDR3 amino acids: CASSLGGTTNEQFF. CDR3 bases: TGTGCCAGCAGCTTAGGCGGGACGACCAATGAGCAGTTCTTC.

The CDR3 region is CASSPGTGGYGYTF. The CDR3 nucleotides read TGTGCCAGCAGCCCCGGGACAGGGGGCTATGGCTACACCTTC. The chain is built from TRBV7-9 and TRBJ1-2; TRBD1 agrees at 11 bases. The ends lost 5 bases at V and 4 bases at J; junction bases unmatched: 3. This CDR3 has 14 amino acids. Germline-derived CDR1 and CDR2 are SEHNR and FQNEAQ (reference sequence).

The chain couples TRBV28 to TRBJ2-3, with 8 bases lining up with TRBD2. The CDR3 contains 15 residues. CDR1 and CDR2 from the germline V gene are MDHEN and SYDVKM. The V gene end was trimmed by 6 bases and the J gene end by 12 bases; junction bases not matched to a gene: 17. Here the CDR3 DNA reads TGTGCCAGCAGCAAAACTAGCGGAGCGGGGTTTGGCCAGTATTTT. Translated: CASSKTSGAGFGQYF.

The chain uses TRBV15 and TRBJ2-3; TRBD2 matches at 8 bases. V shed 1 base and J 4 bases; nucleotides not matched to a gene: 4. The CDR3 runs to 15 residues. Germline V gene sequence: CDR1 LNHNV, CDR2 YYDKDF (reference sequence). The CDR3: CATSRAGGPADTQYF. For the CDR3, the DNA is TGTGCCACCAGCAGAGCGGGAGGGCCCGCAGATACGCAGTATTTT.

CDR3 nucleotide sequence: TGCAGTGCTAGTTTCGGGCCATGGGCCAGGGGGAGGAACACTGAAGCTTTCTTT. Protein sequence: CSASFGPWARGRNTEAFF. The chain couples TRBV20-1 to TRBJ1-1; 7 bases align to TRBD1. Trimming cost V 3 bases and J 1 base; bases outside gene matches: 17. The CDR3 runs 18 residues. Germline CDR1 DFQATT, CDR2 SNEGSKA (reference sequence).

V gene TRBV7-8 combines with J gene TRBJ1-1; the match to TRBD1 covers 12 bases. This CDR3 has 18 amino acids. The V gene's germline CDR1 is SGHVS and CDR2 FQNEAQ. The V gene end was trimmed by 5 bases and the J gene end by 4 bases; junction bases not matched to a gene: 14. The DNA of the CDR3 is TGTGCCAGCAGCCCCCTAACCGGGACAGGGGGCTTCAGCACTGAAGCTTTCTTT. It encodes CASSPLTGTGGFSTEAFF.

This sequence joins TRBV19 and TRBJ1-6; no clear D gene. V dropped 3 bases and J dropped 7 bases, with 10 bases sitting between them. The germline V gene encodes CDR1 LNHDA and CDR2 SQIVND (reference sequence). This CDR3 has 14 residues. The CDR3 DNA sequence: TGTGCCAGTAGTATCGGCGGATTAAATTCACCCCTCCACTTT. Amino acid sequence: CASSIGGLNSPLHF.